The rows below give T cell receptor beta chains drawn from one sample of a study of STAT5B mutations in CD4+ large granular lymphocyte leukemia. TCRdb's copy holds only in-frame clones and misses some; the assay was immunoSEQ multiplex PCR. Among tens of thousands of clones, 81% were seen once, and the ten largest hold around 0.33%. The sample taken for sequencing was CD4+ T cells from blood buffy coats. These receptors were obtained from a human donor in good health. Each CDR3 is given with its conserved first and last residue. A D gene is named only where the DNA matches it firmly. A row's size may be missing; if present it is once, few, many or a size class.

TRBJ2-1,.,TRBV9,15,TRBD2,TGTGCCAGCAGCGTAGCCCCCGGGACTACCTATGAGCAGTTCTTC,CASSVAPGTTYEQFF
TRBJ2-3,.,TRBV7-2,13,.,TGTGCCAGCGGTGAGGGGTCGACAGATACGCAGTATTTT,CASGEGSTDTQYF
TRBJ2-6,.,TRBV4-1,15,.,TGCGCCAGCAGCGAGGGCCCCTCTGGGGCCAACGTCCTGACTTTC,CASSEGPSGANVLTF
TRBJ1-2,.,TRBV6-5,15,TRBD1,TGTGCCAGCAGTTCGACAGGGGGAGGGAACTATGGCTACACCTTC,CASSSTGGGNYGYTF
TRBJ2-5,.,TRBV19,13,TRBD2,TGTGCCATTCCGGGACTAGCGGTATGGACCCAGTACTTC,CAIPGLAVWTQYF
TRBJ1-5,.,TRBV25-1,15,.,TGTGCCAGCAGTCCAGCGGGCGGAGGCAATCAGCCCCAGCATTTT,CASSPAGGGNQPQHF
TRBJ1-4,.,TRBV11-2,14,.,TGTGCCAGCAGCTTACGTTTAGGAGATGAAAAACTGTTTTTT,CASSLRLGDEKLFF
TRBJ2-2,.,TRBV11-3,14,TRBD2,TGTGCCAGCAGCTCGGGACTAGCGGCCGGGGAGCTGTTTTTT,CASSSGLAAGELFF
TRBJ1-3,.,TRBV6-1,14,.,TGTGCCAGCAGTGAGCATTATTCTGGAAACACCATATATTTT,CASSEHYSGNTIYF
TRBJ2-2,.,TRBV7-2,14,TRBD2,TGTGCCAGCAGCTTACTAGCGGGTACCGGGGAGCTGTTTTTT,CASSLLAGTGELFF
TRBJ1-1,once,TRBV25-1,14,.,TGTGCCAGCAGTGGGTTAACAGAGAACACTGAAGCTTTCTTT,CASSGLTENTEAFF
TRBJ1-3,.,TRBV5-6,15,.,TGTGCCAGCAGCCACAGGAAGAGCTCTGGAAACACCATATATTTT,CASSHRKSSGNTIYF
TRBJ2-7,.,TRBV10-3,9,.,TGTGCCATCGGCTACGAGCAGTACTTC,CAIGYEQYF
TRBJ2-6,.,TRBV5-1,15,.,TGCGCCAGCAGCCCGACGACCCAGGGGGCCAACGTCCTGACTTTC,CASSPTTQGANVLTF
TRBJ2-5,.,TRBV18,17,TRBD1,TGTGCCAGCTCACCGCCTAGGGACAGGGTCTCCGGAGAGACCCAGTACTTC,CASSPPRDRVSGETQYF
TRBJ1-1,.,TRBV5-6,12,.,TGTGCCAGCAGCCAGGGATACACTGAAGCTTTCTTT,CASSQGYTEAFF
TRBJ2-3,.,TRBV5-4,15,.,TGTGCCAGCAGCTTGGAGGACAGCCCGGTAGATACGCAGTATTTT,CASSLEDSPVDTQYF
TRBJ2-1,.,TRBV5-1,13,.,TGCGCCAGCAGCTTGGGGACTTACAATGAGCAGTTCTTC,CASSLGTYNEQFF
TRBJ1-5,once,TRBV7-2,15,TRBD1,TGTGCCAGCAGTCCAGGGGGGGCTAGCAATCAGCCCCAGCATTTT,CASSPGGASNQPQHF
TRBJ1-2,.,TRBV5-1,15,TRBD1,TGCGCCAGCATATATACCCCGGGACAGAGCTATGGCTACACCTTC,CASIYTPGQSYGYTF
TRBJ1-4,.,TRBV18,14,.,TGTGCCAGCTCACTCGACACCGTAAATGAAAAACTGTTTTTT,CASSLDTVNEKLFF
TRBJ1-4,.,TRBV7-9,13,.,TGTGCCAGCAGCCCGGGCCTCGATGAAAAACTGTTTTTT,CASSPGLDEKLFF
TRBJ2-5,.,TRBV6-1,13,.,TGTGCCAGCAGTGACCGTGAGAGGGGGACCCAGTACTTC,CASSDRERGTQYF
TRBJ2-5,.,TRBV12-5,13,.,TGTGCTAGTGGTCAGGGGGAGGAGAAGACCCAGTACTTC,CASGQGEEKTQYF
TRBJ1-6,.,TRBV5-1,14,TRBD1,TGCGCCAGCACCCCGGGACAGTATAATTCACCCCTCCACTTT,CASTPGQYNSPLHF
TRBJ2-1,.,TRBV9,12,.,TGTGCCAGCAGCGAGGGGACACATGAGCAGTTCTTC,CASSEGTHEQFF
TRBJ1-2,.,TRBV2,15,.,TGTGCCAGCAGTGAAGCCACAATACCTAACTATGGCTACACCTTC,CASSEATIPNYGYTF
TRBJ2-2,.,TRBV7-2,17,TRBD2,TGTGCCAGCAGCCCACGGACTAGCGGGAGAGGGGGCGGGGAGCTGTTTTTT,CASSPRTSGRGGGELFF
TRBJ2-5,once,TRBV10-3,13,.,TGTGCCATCAGTGGGCATTCCCAAGAGACCCAGTACTTC,CAISGHSQETQYF